Each of the 22 T cell receptor beta chains below was sequenced from the same sample in a study of T-cell reconstitution after alpha-beta-depleted transplantation in children. Unique molecular identifiers were incorporated when the TCRbeta library was constructed. TCRdb recomputed calls from the PCR reads with MiXCR, one row per CDR3 protein. This sample yields almost 400,000 distinct CDR3 sequences, of which 20% are seen a single time; approximately 3.9% belongs to the top ten. The specimen was PBMCs from the stem cell graft donor, collected from the stem cell graft. These TCRs come from a human donor who donated a stem cell graft to a child with acute myeloid leukemia.

This clonotype was observed a few times. This chain joins TRBV2 and TRBJ2-5, with a weak D call TRBD2 (6 bases). V shed 3 bases and J shed 5 bases, with 13 bases lying between them. The CDR3 has 14 amino acids. The V gene's germline CDR1 is SNHLY and CDR2 FYNNEI. CDR3 DNA: TGTGCCAGCAGTGACCAGGGAGGCGGCGAGACCCAGTACTTC. Translated: CASSDQGGGETQYF.

A note on this clonotype: A much larger clone differs by one base, so this may be a read error. The chain links TRBV20-1 to TRBJ2-7; D may match TRBD1 or TRBD2 (6 bases each). This CDR3 is 15 amino acids long. Germline lookup yields CDR1 DFQATT and CDR2 SNEGSKA (reference sequence). This CDR3 reads CCARGGSISTDEQYF. CDR3 sequence (DNA): TGCTGTGCTAGAGGGGGGTCAATCTCCACGGACGAGCAGTACTTC.

This clonotype was detected only a few times. The CDR3 nucleotides read TGCGCCAGCAGCTTGGTGGCCGCTTACAATGAGCAGTTCTTC. Translating gives CASSLVAAYNEQFF. The chain has TRBV5-1 and TRBJ2-1; D call uncertain. Per the germline V gene, CDR1 is SGHRS and CDR2 is YFSETQ. Between the trimmed V and J ends, which lost 0 bases and 4 bases, there was a span of 8 bases. This CDR3 is 14 amino acids long.

This clonotype was seen a few times. The chain links TRBV4-3 to TRBJ2-1; 13 bases are shared with TRBD2. CDR3 size: 17 residues. Germline values: CDR1 LGHNA, CDR2 YSLEER. With 4 bases clipped from V and 4 bases from J, the junction kept 7 bases outside the gene matches. CDR3 bases: TGCGCCAGCAGCCCTACTAGCGGGAGGGTCGATTACAATGAGCAGTTCTTC. It is translated as CASSPTSGRVDYNEQFF.

V and J are TRBV12-3 or TRBV12-4 and TRBJ2-5, with D possibly matching TRBD2 (6 bases). The CDR3 loop spans 13 amino acids. V lost 3 bases and J lost 5, with 10 bases in between. The CDR3: CASSFGGWETQYF. CDR3 nucleotides: TGTGCCAGCAGTTTCGGGGGTTGGGAGACCCAGTACTTC.

V usage is TRBV24-1 and J usage is TRBJ2-5; 9 bases align to TRBD1. Unmatched junction bases numbered 8, after V lost 3 bases and J lost 7 bases. CDR1 and CDR2 from the germline V gene are KGHDR and SFDVKD. This CDR3 spans 15 amino acids. CDR3 nucleotides: TGTGCCACCAGTGATCCAACAGGGGGCGCGGGGACCCAGTACTTC. Translation: CATSDPTGGAGTQYF.

This clonotype has only one observation. The rearrangement joins TRBV9 to TRBJ2-5; D call uncertain. V was clipped by 0 bases and J by 2 bases, with 11 bases between them. Germline V gene sequence: CDR1 SGDLS, CDR2 YYNGEE. The CDR3 has 15 amino acids. CDR3 coding DNA: TGTGCCAGCAGCGTAGAGACGACATCACAAGAGACCCAGTACTTC. It translates to CASSVETTSQETQYF.

This chain uses TRBV25-1 with TRBJ2-7, with no clear D. V lost 5 bases to trimming and J lost 4 bases, with 9 bases between them. This CDR3 has 12 amino acids. Per germline, CDR1 MGHDK and CDR2 SYGVNS. The DNA of the CDR3 is TGTGCCAGCAGTCTCGGGTTTTACGAGCAGTACTTC. It specifies CASSLGFYEQYF.

V and J are TRBV5-1 and TRBJ2-1; 7 nucleotides match TRBD1. Germline V gives CDR1 SGHRS, CDR2 YFSETQ. The CDR3 covers 15 residues. J gave up 9 bases and V 2 bases, and 11 bases lay outside the gene matches. CDR3 sequence: CASSLQNRQGGEQFF. The CDR3 DNA sequence: TGCGCCAGCAGCTTACAAAACCGACAGGGCGGTGAGCAGTTCTTC. Filled out from reference TRBV5-1 and TRBJ2-1, the complete variable domain reads KAGVTQTPRYLIKTRGQQVTLSCSPISGHRSVSWYQQTPGQGLQFLFEYFSETQRNKGNFPGRFSGRQFSNSRSEMNVSTLELGDSALYLCASSLQNRQGGEQFFGPGTRLTVL.

V is TRBV5-5 and J is TRBJ1-6, with a weak D call TRBD1 (5 bases). CDR3 length: 18 amino acids. The germline V and J ends were trimmed by 0 bases and 7 bases, with 20 bases remaining between them. Per germline, CDR1 SGHKS and CDR2 YYEKEE (reference sequence). The CDR3 coding sequence is TGTGCCAGCAGCTTGGGGGCAGGGTGGTCTCTCTTGAATTCACCCCTCCACTTT. Protein product: CASSLGAGWSLLNSPLHF.

V and J are TRBV12-3 or TRBV12-4 and TRBJ2-2, with TRBD1 identical over 7 bases. This CDR3 is built from 15 residues. V gave up 6 bases and J gave up 5 bases; unmatched junction bases: 9. The CDR3 DNA reads as TGTGCCAGCAGCACCGGGACAGTATCTACCGGGGAGCTGTTTTTT. Encoded protein: CASSTGTVSTGELFF.

This rearrangement joins TRBV15 to TRBJ2-3; TRBD2 aligns across 9 bases. CDR1 is LNHNV, CDR2 YYDKDF, per germline (reference sequence). J gave up 4 bases and V 1 base, and 12 bases lay outside the gene matches. The CDR3 extends over 18 amino acids. CDR3 sequence (DNA): TGTGCCACCAGCAGAGCCCCCCTGGCTAGCGGGATATCAGATACGCAGTATTTT. Translated, it gives CATSRAPLASGISDTQYF.

This clonotype showed up just a few times. The chain uses TRBV12-3 or TRBV12-4 and TRBJ1-1; D gene uncertain. The length of the CDR3 is 14 residues. The V gene lost 4 bases and the J gene lost 1 base, with 10 bases spanning the gap. CDR3 sequence (DNA): TGTGCCAGCAGTTCCCGGACGGCGAACACTGAAGCTTTCTTT. Its protein is CASSSRTANTEAFF.

This clonotype was picked up a small number of times. The rearrangement joins TRBV10-2 to TRBJ2-1, with D unclear. The CDR3 covers 13 residues. V lost 2 bases to trimming and J lost 4 bases, with 6 bases between them. Germline V CDR1 and CDR2: WSHSY, SAAADI. The CDR3 DNA is TGCGCCAGCAGTGAGATCAATTACAATGAGCAGTTCTTC. This encodes CASSEINYNEQFF.

The J gene is TRBJ2-5, the V gene TRBV28; weak D call: TRBD2 (5 bases). CDR1 is MDHEN, CDR2 SYDVKM, per germline. The CDR3 is 14 amino acids. The V and J ends lost 2 bases and 5 bases respectively, with 12 bases between them. CDR3 loop: CASSLPQQRETQYF. DNA of the CDR3: TGTGCCAGCAGTTTACCCCAACAGCGGGAGACCCAGTACTTC.

This clonotype occurred many times. CDR3 loop: CSAYKLASTTDTQYF. The CDR3 DNA reads as TGCAGTGCTTATAAGCTAGCGTCAACCACAGATACGCAGTATTTT. This chain connects TRBV20-1 to TRBJ2-3; D perhaps matches TRBD2 (6 bases). There are 15 residues in the CDR3. Between the trimmed V and J ends, which lost 5 bases and 2 bases, there was a span of 17 bases. Germline CDR1 and CDR2: DFQATT and SNEGSKA (reference sequence).

There are many counts of this clonotype. This CDR3 reads CSVDRSGFTDTQYF. Written as DNA, the CDR3 is TGCAGCGTTGATAGGAGCGGGTTCACAGATACGCAGTATTTT. This rearrangement joins TRBV29-1 to TRBJ2-3, with D maybe TRBD2 (6 bases). With 3 bases removed from V and 2 bases from J, the gap between germline ends came to 12 bases. The CDR3 spans 14 residues. Germline loops: CDR1 SQVTM, CDR2 ANQGSEA.

This clonotype was recorded a few times. The chain carries TRBV20-1 and TRBJ1-6, with D unclear. Trimming left V 3 bases short and J 10 bases short, with 19 bases between. Germline loops: CDR1 DFQATT, CDR2 SNEGSKA (reference sequence). The CDR3 is made up of 15 amino acids. The CDR3 sequence: CSASGSGIPSSPLHF. CDR3 bases: TGCAGTGCTAGCGGGTCCGGGATTCCCTCATCACCCCTCCACTTT.

This clonotype was observed many times. The genes are TRBV28 and TRBJ2-1; TRBD2 is a possible D gene (5 bases). The length of the CDR3 is 15 residues. The germline V and J ends were trimmed by 4 bases and 5 bases, with 15 bases remaining between them. CDR1 is MDHEN and CDR2 is SYDVKM in the germline V gene. CDR3 sequence reads: CASSSPFRGNNEQFF. The CDR3 DNA follows: TGTGCCAGCAGTTCTCCCTTCCGGGGAAACAATGAGCAGTTCTTC. The full variable domain, rest sourced from reference TRBV28 and TRBJ2-1, is DVKVTQSSRYLVKRTGEKVFLECVQDMDHENMFWYRQDPGLGLRLIYFSYDVKMKEKGDIPEGYSVSREKKERFSLILESASTNQTSMYLCASSSPFRGNNEQFFGPGTRLTVL.

This chain connects TRBV12-3 or TRBV12-4 to TRBJ1-5; D may be TRBD1 (5 bases). The V end lost 6 bases, the J end lost 6 bases, and 18 bases lay between the germline ends. CDR3 length: 15 amino acids. For the CDR3, the DNA is TGTGCCAGCAGCCAATCTTCAGGGTCTAGTCAGCCCCAGCATTTT. Amino acid sequence: CASSQSSGSSQPQHF.

This clonotype has more than one count but fewer than ten. The rearrangement joins TRBV20-1 to TRBJ2-3; D gene uncertain. CDR1 is DFQATT, CDR2 SNEGSKA, per germline (reference sequence). The ends were cut back, 5 bases at V and 5 bases at J, with 8 bases in the middle. CDR3 length: 11 amino acids. The CDR3 coding sequence is TGCAGTGCTGGTAGAGAAGATACGCAGTATTTT. Its translation is CSAGREDTQYF.

The chain combines TRBV6-1 with TRBJ2-2; 11 bases are shared with TRBD1. The length of the CDR3 is 15 residues. CDR1 is MNHNS, CDR2 SASEGT, per germline. V lost 5 bases and J lost 3; bases outside the gene matches: 2. The CDR3: CASSMGQGDTGELFF. As DNA, the CDR3 is TGTGCCAGCAGTATGGGACAGGGGGACACCGGGGAGCTGTTTTTT.